The rows below give T cell receptor beta chains drawn from one sample of a study of blood T cells in healthy people across ages. TCRdb re-derived calls from the 5' RACE reads in MiXCR, one entry per CDR3 protein. The table includes approximately 880,000 distinct CDR3 sequences, about 48% detected once. Material for sequencing was blood. Receptor source: a young man in good health. Both conserved end residues are part of each CDR3. The D gene is left open where the match is weak. The size of a clone is reported for some rows only, either as once, few or many, or as a class for expanded clones.

v_gene	j_gene	d_gene	abundance	CDR3nt	CDR3aa
TRBV20-1	TRBJ1-6	NA	NA	TGCAGTGCCAGGGATTCCGGGCTCGGAGGTTCACCCCTCCACTTT	CSARDSGLGGSPLHF
TRBV6-1	TRBJ2-5	TRBD1	NA	TGTGCCAGCAGCCGGGACAGGGTTATGGATGAGCAGTACTTC	CASSRDRVMDEQYF
TRBV2	TRBJ1-4	NA	NA	TGTGCCAGCAGCGAGGTCCAGGACGAAAAACTGTTTTTT	CASSEVQDEKLFF
TRBV20-1	TRBJ2-1	NA	NA	TGCAGTGGAGGGAGCTCCTACAATGAGCAGTTCTTC	CSGGSSYNEQFF
TRBV28	TRBJ1-4	TRBD1	once	TGTGCCAGCAGTACCCCGGACAGGGAGGGAGAAAAACTGTTTTTT	CASSTPDREGEKLFF
TRBV7-2	TRBJ1-1	NA	NA	TGTGCCAGCAGCTTAGGTGGGGGGGGCGGCACTGAAGCTTTCTTT	CASSLGGGGGTEAFF
TRBV7-9	TRBJ1-5	NA	NA	TGTGCCAGCAGCTTATCGTCTGCCGGAGATGGCAATCAGCCCCAGCATTTT	CASSLSSAGDGNQPQHF
TRBV12-3/TRBV12-4	TRBJ2-1	TRBD1	NA	TGTGCCAGCAGTTTAGTGGGACAGGGCTCCTACAATGAGCAGTTCTTC	CASSLVGQGSYNEQFF
TRBV6-2/TRBV6-3	TRBJ2-5	NA	NA	TGTGCCAGCCGAACTAGGGGGTGGCAAGAGACCCAGTACTTC	CASRTRGWQETQYF
TRBV9	TRBJ2-3	NA	NA	TGTGCCAGCAGCCCTGATGAGGGACGGCCCCCAGATACGCAGTATTTT	CASSPDEGRPPDTQYF
TRBV20-1	TRBJ2-1	TRBD2	NA	TGCAGTGCTAAAAGTAGCGGGGGGTCCGGGTTGGAGCAGTTCTTC	CSAKSSGGSGLEQFF
TRBV2	TRBJ1-2	NA	few	TGTGCCAGCATGTCCGGGCGAGATGACTATGGCTACACCTTC	CASMSGRDDYGYTF
TRBV20-1	TRBJ1-1	TRBD1	few	TGCAGTGCTAGAAAGGACAGGACATTGATGAACACTGAGGCTTTCTTT	CSARKDRTLMNTEAFF
TRBV4-2	TRBJ1-2	NA	NA	TGTGCCAGCAGCCAAGATGTATTAGGATTCGGCTACACCTTC	CASSQDVLGFGYTF
TRBV7-2	TRBJ1-5	TRBD1	NA	TGTGCCAGCAGCTTAGCGGGGACAGGGGGCAATCAGCCCCAGCATTTT	CASSLAGTGGNQPQHF
TRBV6-5	TRBJ2-3	NA	NA	TGTGCCAGCAGTGACCCCTTCTATACGCAGTATTTT	CASSDPFYTQYF
TRBV2	TRBJ2-1	NA	few	TGTGCCAGCAGTGAGTTGATGGAGCAGTTCTTC	CASSELMEQFF
TRBV2	TRBJ1-2	NA	NA	TGTGCCAGCAGTGAAGAGGTGGCGGGGAACTATGGCTACACCTTC	CASSEEVAGNYGYTF
TRBV4-1	TRBJ2-1	TRBD2	few	TGCGCCAGCAGCCTGCGGGAGGGGGTTACTAGCGGGGTGTCCTACAATGAGCAGTTCTTC	CASSLREGVTSGVSYNEQFF
TRBV20-1	TRBJ2-5	TRBD1	NA	TGCAGTGCTAGAGATACCAGGGGGCAAGAGACCCAGTACTTC	CSARDTRGQETQYF
TRBV6-2/TRBV6-3	TRBJ2-7	TRBD2	NA	TGTGCCAGCAGTTTCCCGGGGGGGCTCTACGAGCAGTACTTC	CASSFPGGLYEQYF
TRBV7-2	TRBJ1-1	NA	NA	TGTGCCAGCAGCCAAAGTCGGGGCTCCGCTGAAGCTTTCTTT	CASSQSRGSAEAFF
TRBV20-1	TRBJ2-7	NA	few	TGCAGTGCTAGAGATGTCCAGGGAGTCTACGAGCAGTACTTC	CSARDVQGVYEQYF
TRBV11-2	TRBJ2-1	NA	NA	TGTGCCAGCAGCCCCAAGGTCGCGGGGGCCCTGGGCTCCTACAATGAGCAGTTCTTC	CASSPKVAGALGSYNEQFF
TRBV7-2	TRBJ2-7	TRBD1	NA	TGTGCCAGCAGCCTTCGCCGGGACAGGGCTTCCTACGAGCAGTACTTC	CASSLRRDRASYEQYF
TRBV27	TRBJ2-7	NA	few	TGTGCCAGCATGGAGGGGGACTACGAGCAGTACTTC	CASMEGDYEQYF
TRBV6-4	TRBJ2-7	TRBD1	NA	TGTGCCAGCAGTGACTCATATATGGGACAGGCTTTAGGGGAGCAGTACTTC	CASSDSYMGQALGEQYF
TRBV4-1	TRBJ1-1	NA	NA	TGCGCCAGCAGCCCAGTAGGGGGGCTCGACACTGAAGCTTTCTTT	CASSPVGGLDTEAFF
TRBV7-2	TRBJ1-2	NA	NA	TGTGCCAGCAGCTCGCGGGGCGGAATTAACTATGGCTACACCTTC	CASSSRGGINYGYTF
TRBV6-6	TRBJ1-5	NA	NA	TGTGCCAGCAGTCCCGGTAACAGCCATAGCAATCAGCCCCAGCATTTT	CASSPGNSHSNQPQHF
TRBV7-8	TRBJ1-4	NA	few	TGTGCCAGCAGCTTAGTTCTCGGTGGGGGCACTGTAAAACTGTTTTTT	CASSLVLGGGTVKLFF
TRBV20-1	TRBJ2-1	NA	NA	TGCAGTGCTCTCCATCCGCGTTTCGCCCAGCAGTTCTTC	CSALHPRFAQQFF
TRBV2	TRBJ2-7	NA	NA	TGTGCCAGCAGTGTGGGCACGGGGGATATTAGCTACGAGCAGTACTTC	CASSVGTGDISYEQYF
TRBV12-3/TRBV12-4	TRBJ1-2	TRBD1	NA	TGTGCCAGCAGTCCCCCGGCAGGGGGCGACTATAGCTACACCTTC	CASSPPAGGDYSYTF
TRBV7-9	TRBJ1-1	NA	NA	TGTGCCAGCAGCTCACCCGGGGTTAGAACTGAAGCTTTCTTT	CASSSPGVRTEAFF
TRBV7-9	TRBJ2-1	TRBD2	NA	TGTGCCAGCAGCGAGGGGACTAGCGGGGGTATTCATGAGCAGTTCTTC	CASSEGTSGGIHEQFF
TRBV7-9	TRBJ2-3	NA	many	TGTGCCAGCACCCCTTTGGGGGATACGCAGTATTTT	CASTPLGDTQYF
TRBV6-5	TRBJ2-7	NA	NA	TGTGCCAGCAGTTACTCAACCAGGTCCTCCTACGAGCAGTACTTC	CASSYSTRSSYEQYF
TRBV3-1	TRBJ2-7	TRBD1	NA	TGTGCCAGCACCTCGACAGGGATCGAGCAGTACTTC	CASTSTGIEQYF
TRBV20-1	TRBJ2-1	TRBD1	few	TGCAGTGCCCGGGTCAGGGGGTATAACAATGAGCAGTTCTTC	CSARVRGYNNEQFF